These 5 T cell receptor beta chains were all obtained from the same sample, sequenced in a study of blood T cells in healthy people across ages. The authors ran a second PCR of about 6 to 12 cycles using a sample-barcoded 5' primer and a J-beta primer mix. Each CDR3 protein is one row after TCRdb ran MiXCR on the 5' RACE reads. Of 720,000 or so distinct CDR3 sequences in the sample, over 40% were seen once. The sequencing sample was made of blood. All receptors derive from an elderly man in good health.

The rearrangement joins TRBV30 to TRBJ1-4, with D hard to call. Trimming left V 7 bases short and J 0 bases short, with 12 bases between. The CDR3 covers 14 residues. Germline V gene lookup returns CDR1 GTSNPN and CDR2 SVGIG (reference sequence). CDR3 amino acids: CASSSMATNEKLFF. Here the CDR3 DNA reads TGTGCCTCCTCCTCAATGGCAACTAATGAAAAACTGTTTTTT.

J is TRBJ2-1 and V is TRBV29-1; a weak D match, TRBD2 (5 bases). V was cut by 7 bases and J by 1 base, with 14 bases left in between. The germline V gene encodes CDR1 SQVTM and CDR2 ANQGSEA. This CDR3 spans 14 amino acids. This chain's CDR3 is CSGLDGLSYNEQFF. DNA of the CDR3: TGCAGCGGCCTTGACGGACTTTCCTACAATGAGCAGTTCTTC.

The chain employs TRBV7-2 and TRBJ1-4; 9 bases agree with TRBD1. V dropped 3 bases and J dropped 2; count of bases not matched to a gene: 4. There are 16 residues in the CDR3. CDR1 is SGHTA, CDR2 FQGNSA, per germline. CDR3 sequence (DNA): TGTGCCAGCAGCTTGGGGACAGGGTTCACTAATGAAAAACTGTTTTTT. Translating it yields CASSLGTGFTNEKLFF.

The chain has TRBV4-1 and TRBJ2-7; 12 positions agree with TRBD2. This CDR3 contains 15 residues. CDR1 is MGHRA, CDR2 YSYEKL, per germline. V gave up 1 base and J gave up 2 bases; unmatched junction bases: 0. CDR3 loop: CASSQGTSGAYEQYF. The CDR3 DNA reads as TGCGCCAGCAGCCAAGGGACTAGCGGGGCCTACGAGCAGTACTTC.

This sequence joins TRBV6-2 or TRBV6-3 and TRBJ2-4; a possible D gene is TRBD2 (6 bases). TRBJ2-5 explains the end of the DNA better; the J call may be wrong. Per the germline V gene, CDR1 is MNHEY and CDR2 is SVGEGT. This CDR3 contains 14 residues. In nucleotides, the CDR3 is TGTGCCAGCAGTTTCGGGGGACTGCGAGAGACCCAGTACTTC. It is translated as CASSFGGLRETQYF.